This TCR beta chain is from a study of PD-L1 blockade in urothelial cancer. Indicated time point: pretreatment peripheral blood. Only in-frame clones appear in the TCRdb table, and some are missing; sequencing was by immunoSEQ multiplex PCR. The table lists tens of thousands of clones, over 65% of them singletons, with under 15% in the top ten. A few counts support this clone. This clonotype was sampled from a man in his 60s with urothelial cancer. Source: PBMCs, taken around atezolizumab (anti-PD-L1) treatment.

The CDR3 DNA is TGTGCCAGCAGCCAGGGACAGGTTTATGGCTACACCTTC. Protein product: CASSQGQVYGYTF. This rearrangement joins TRBV6-5 to TRBJ1-2; TRBD1 agrees at 8 bases. The germline CDR1 and CDR2 sequences are MNHEY and SVGAGI. The CDR3 spans 13 residues. The V and J ends lost 6 bases and 5 bases, in that order; junction bases with no gene match: 5.